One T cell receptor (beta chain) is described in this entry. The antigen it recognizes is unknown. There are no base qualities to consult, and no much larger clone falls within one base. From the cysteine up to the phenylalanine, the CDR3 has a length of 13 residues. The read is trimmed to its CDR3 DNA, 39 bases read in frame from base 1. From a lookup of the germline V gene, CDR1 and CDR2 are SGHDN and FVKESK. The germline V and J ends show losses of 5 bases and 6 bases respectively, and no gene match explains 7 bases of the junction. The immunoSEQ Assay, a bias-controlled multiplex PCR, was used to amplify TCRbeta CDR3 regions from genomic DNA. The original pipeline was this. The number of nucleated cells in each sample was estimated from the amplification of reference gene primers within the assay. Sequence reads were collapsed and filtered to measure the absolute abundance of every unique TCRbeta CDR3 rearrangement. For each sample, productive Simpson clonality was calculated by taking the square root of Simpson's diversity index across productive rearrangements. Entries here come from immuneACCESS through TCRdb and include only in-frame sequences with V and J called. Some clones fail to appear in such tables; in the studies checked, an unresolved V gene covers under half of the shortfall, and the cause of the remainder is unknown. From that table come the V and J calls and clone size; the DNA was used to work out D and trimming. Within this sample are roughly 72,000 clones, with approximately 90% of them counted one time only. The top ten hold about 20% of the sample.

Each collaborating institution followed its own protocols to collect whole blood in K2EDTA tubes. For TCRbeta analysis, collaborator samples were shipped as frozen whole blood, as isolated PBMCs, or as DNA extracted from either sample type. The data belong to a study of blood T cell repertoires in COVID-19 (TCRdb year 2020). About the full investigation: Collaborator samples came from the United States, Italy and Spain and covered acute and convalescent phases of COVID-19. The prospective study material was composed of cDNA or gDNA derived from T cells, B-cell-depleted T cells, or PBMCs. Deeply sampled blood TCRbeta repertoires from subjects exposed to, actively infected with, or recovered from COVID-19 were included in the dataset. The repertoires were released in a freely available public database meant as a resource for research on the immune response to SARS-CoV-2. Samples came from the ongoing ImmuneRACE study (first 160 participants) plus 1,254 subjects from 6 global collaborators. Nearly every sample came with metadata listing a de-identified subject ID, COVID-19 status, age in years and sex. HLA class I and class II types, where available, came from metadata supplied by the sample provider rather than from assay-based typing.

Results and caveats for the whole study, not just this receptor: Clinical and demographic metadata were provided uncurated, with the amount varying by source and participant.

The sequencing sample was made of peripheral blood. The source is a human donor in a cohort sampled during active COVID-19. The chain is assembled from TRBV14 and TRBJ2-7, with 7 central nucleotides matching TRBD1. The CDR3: CASSGSGGFEQYF. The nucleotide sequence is TGTGCCAGCAGCGGATCAGGGGGATTCGAGCAGTACTTC.